A single TCR beta chain is shown here with its context. Trimming took 7 bases from V and 0 from J, leaving 15 bases between them. The germline V gene has CDR1 LNHDA and CDR2 SQIVND (reference sequence). This CDR3 is 15 amino acids long. This sample was taken from a study of T cell changes during pregnancy in multiple sclerosis. Here immunoSEQ multiplex PCR was the method, and the copy in TCRdb shows in-frame clones only, minus some. The repertoire holds roughly 49,000 clones, roughly 90% seen once, with around 1.6% in the top ten. The sequences come from peripheral blood, collected in the first trimester of pregnancy. V usage is TRBV19 and J usage is TRBJ1-2; tentative D call: TRBD1 (5 bases). The TCR was taken from a female donor in good health, enrolled as a control in a pregnancy study. The CDR3, as DNA: TGTGCCAGTAACTCAGCGGGGACCACTAACTATGGCTACACCTTC. Amino acid sequence: CASNSAGTTNYGYTF.